One and the same sample provided the 17 T cell receptor beta chains below, sequenced in a study of shared clonotypes between healthy human individuals. Libraries were prepared by immunoSEQ multiplex PCR; TCRdb keeps only in-frame clonotypes and omits some of them. The sample has about 2.3 million clones, roughly 92% seen once. The sample consisted of naive CD4+ T cells from PBMCs. Described subset: CD45RA+ positively selected. Source of these receptors: a man aged 18 to 35 in good health. Some clones in this sample may be carry-over from other donors' samples.

The rearrangement joins TRBV12-2 to TRBJ1-2. TRBV12-2 is labeled a pseudogene. CDR3 length: 12 amino acids. CDR3 nucleotide sequence: TGTGCAAGTCGCCCGAAGTGCAATGGCTACACCTTC. The encoded protein is CASRPKCNGYTF.

This clone was seen just once. The chain's CDR3 is CASSGRSHLNTEAFF. The CDR3 DNA sequence: TGTGCCAGCAGTGGGAGATCACATCTGAACACTGAAGCTTTCTTT. The chain recombines TRBV28 with TRBJ1-1; no firm D call. V lost 5 bases to trimming and J lost 0 bases, with 13 bases between them. Germline V gives CDR1 MDHEN, CDR2 SYDVKM. The CDR3 sequence is 15 residues long.

The J gene is TRBJ1-6, the V gene TRBV5-4, with D unresolved. The length of the CDR3 is 15 residues. CDR1 is SGHNT and CDR2 is YYREEE in the germline V gene (reference sequence). V lost 0 bases, J lost 10 bases, and 14 bases lay in between. This chain's CDR3 is CASSLGMERGSPLHF. The CDR3 DNA sequence: TGTGCCAGCAGCTTGGGGATGGAACGAGGATCACCCCTCCACTTT.

The CDR3 DNA is TGTGCCAGCAGCTTATCAGGGGGCGGTGAAAAACTGTTTTTT. Protein sequence: CASSLSGGGEKLFF. The J gene is TRBJ1-4, the V gene TRBV7-9; TRBD1 aligns across 8 bases. In germline, CDR1 is SEHNR, CDR2 FQNEAQ (reference sequence). The ends lost 2 bases at V and 7 bases at J; junction bases unmatched: 3. This CDR3 contains 14 residues.

The chain uses TRBV28 and TRBJ1-2; D might be TRBD1 (5 bases). V was cut by 10 bases and J by 2 bases, with 14 bases left in between. CDR1 and CDR2 from the germline V gene are MDHEN and SYDVKM. There are 13 residues in the CDR3. CDR3 in amino acids: CATPKRGNYGYTF. In DNA form, the CDR3 reads TGTGCCACCCCAAAGCGGGGGAACTATGGCTACACCTTC.

The V gene is TRBV15, the J gene TRBJ2-3; TRBD2 might be the D (5 bases). The V gene's germline CDR1 is LNHNV and CDR2 YYDKDF (reference sequence). The CDR3 spans 15 residues. Trimming left V 1 base short and J 6 bases short, with 14 bases between. CDR3 sequence (DNA): TGTGCCACCAGCAGAGTGGACCCCCGAGGGGATACGCAGTATTTT. It specifies CATSRVDPRGDTQYF.

J is TRBJ1-6 and V is TRBV28; 8 nucleotides match TRBD1. The CDR3 consists of 14 residues. The germline gives CDR1 MDHEN, CDR2 SYDVKM. The ends lost 3 bases at V and 7 bases at J; junction bases unmatched: 2. In nucleotides, the CDR3 is TGTGCCAGCAGTTTTCCAGGGGGCAATTCACCCCTCCACTTT. It is translated as CASSFPGGNSPLHF.

The chain employs TRBV28 and TRBJ1-1; D unresolved. In germline, CDR1 is MDHEN, CDR2 SYDVKM. Trimming left V 8 bases short and J 0 bases short, with 13 bases between. This CDR3 has 14 residues. CDR3: CASGSITMNTEAFF. CDR3 coding DNA: TGTGCCAGCGGGTCTATTACAATGAACACTGAAGCTTTCTTT.

The chain recombines TRBV7-8 with TRBJ2-3, with TRBD2 matching over 10 bases. The CDR3 extends over 14 amino acids. Looked up from germline, CDR1 is SGHVS and CDR2 is FQNEAQ. V was clipped by 6 bases and J by 6 bases; unmatched bases: 6. This CDR3 is CASREAGGIDTQYF. CDR3 bases: TGTGCCAGCAGGGAAGCGGGAGGGATTGATACGCAGTATTTT.

This chain connects TRBV10-3 to TRBJ2-7; D gene ambiguous. The germline V and J ends were trimmed by 8 bases and 4 bases, with 9 bases remaining between them. Per germline, CDR1 ENHRY and CDR2 SYGVKD. This CDR3 has 11 amino acids. CDR3 loop: CAIGQAYEQYF. The CDR3 DNA sequence: TGTGCCATCGGGCAGGCGTACGAGCAGTACTTC.

V and J are TRBV15 and TRBJ1-4; D is unclear. Germline CDR1 LNHNV, CDR2 YYDKDF (reference sequence). V lost 0 bases and J 12 bases, leaving 11 bases between the germline ends. The CDR3 sequence is 13 residues long. The CDR3: CATSREGKGQLFF. CDR3 DNA: TGTGCCACCAGCAGAGAGGGGAAAGGTCAACTGTTTTTT.

The CDR3 is CASSYDGASMNTEAFF. CDR3 sequence (DNA): TGTGCCAGCAGTTACGATGGGGCAAGTATGAACACTGAAGCTTTCTTT. V and J are TRBV6-5 and TRBJ1-1, with a tentative D call TRBD1 (5 bases). CDR3 length: 16 amino acids. CDR1 MNHEY and CDR2 SVGAGI come from the germline V gene. V shed 2 bases and J shed 0 bases, with 13 bases lying between them.

The chain uses TRBV7-2 and TRBJ2-7; a possible D gene is TRBD2 (5 bases). Germline V lookup: CDR1 SGHTA, CDR2 FQGNSA. The CDR3 contains 14 residues. The V end lost 5 bases, the J end lost 2 bases, and 13 bases lay between the germline ends. The CDR3 coding sequence is TGTGCCAGCAGCAAAACTATGGGAGCCTACGAGCAGTACTTC. Its protein is CASSKTMGAYEQYF.

The CDR3 protein is CASSLPNRGNQPQHF. CDR3 DNA sequence: TGTGCCAGCAGTCTACCAAACAGGGGCAATCAGCCCCAGCATTTT. This chain links TRBV28 with TRBJ1-5, with a weak D call TRBD1 (6 bases). The length of the CDR3 is 15 residues. The germline CDR1 and CDR2 sequences are MDHEN and SYDVKM. The ends were cut back, 5 bases at V and 2 bases at J, with 13 bases in the middle.

The V gene is TRBV27, the J gene TRBJ1-2; TRBD1 matches at 8 bases. V dropped 4 bases and J dropped 2; count of bases not matched to a gene: 18. Germline lookup yields CDR1 MNHEY and CDR2 SMNVEV (reference sequence). The CDR3 covers 19 residues. CDR3 protein: CASSSQGAGTLARNYGYTF. The CDR3 nucleotides read TGTGCCAGCAGTTCCCAGGGGGCCGGGACCCTGGCCAGAAACTATGGCTACACCTTC.

This clone was observed a handful of times. In DNA form, the CDR3 reads TGTGCCAGCAGCCCCCGGGACTCGAGGGGCACTGAAGCTTTCTTT. Amino acids: CASSPRDSRGTEAFF. The V call is TRBV7-9, the J call TRBJ1-1; D perhaps matches TRBD1 (5 bases). The CDR3 is 15 amino acids. Germline CDR1 reads SEHNR; CDR2 reads FQNEAQ (reference sequence). V lost 5 bases, J lost 4 bases, and 17 bases lay in between.

This rearrangement joins TRBV7-3 to TRBJ2-5; D is ambiguous. Trimming stripped 0 bases from V and 7 bases from J, with 12 bases between. Germline V gene lookup returns CDR1 SGHTA and CDR2 FQGTGA. This CDR3 contains 14 residues. The CDR3 sequence: CASSLTATTGTQYF. DNA for the CDR3: TGTGCCAGCAGCTTAACGGCGACAACCGGGACCCAGTACTTC.